The 10 T cell receptor beta chains below were found in one sample sequenced in a study of OX40 agonist ivuxolimab in advanced cancers. This table comes from immunoSEQ multiplex PCR, and its TCRdb copy is limited to in-frame clones, with some not included. The data hold about 100,000 clones, with around 89% observed a single time. The sequencing here drew on CD4+ or CD8+ T cells sorted from blood, taken in a trial of the OX40 agonist ivuxolimab. The receptors derive from an adult with an advanced solid tumor such as melanoma, head and neck, liver or kidney cancer.

The chain has TRBV6-5 and TRBJ2-2, with D perhaps matching TRBD1 or TRBD2 (5 bases each). This CDR3 comprises 16 residues. Germline CDR1 reads MNHEY; CDR2 reads SVGAGI. Trimming removed 4 bases from V and 5 bases from J, with 17 bases in between. CDR3: CASSSAGASPTGELFF. CDR3 sequence (DNA): TGTGCCAGCAGTTCGGCCGGGGCCTCACCAACCGGGGAGCTGTTTTTT.

This chain connects TRBV7-9 to TRBJ1-1; maybe TRBD1 (5 bases). The ends were cut back, 3 bases at V and 5 bases at J, with 10 bases in the middle. The CDR3 has 13 amino acids. Germline lookup yields CDR1 SEHNR and CDR2 FQNEAQ (reference sequence). CDR3: CASSFGGNTEAFF. The CDR3 region has the DNA TGTGCCAGCAGCTTTGGGGGGAATACTGAAGCTTTCTTT.

The CDR3 loop reads CASSEGARGVETQYF. CDR3 in DNA: TGTGCCAGCAGTGAAGGGGCCAGGGGCGTAGAGACCCAGTACTTC. V gene TRBV25-1 combines with J gene TRBJ2-5; a possible D gene is TRBD1 (6 bases). This CDR3 has 15 amino acids. The ends were cut back, 2 bases at V and 4 bases at J, with 14 bases in the middle. Per germline, CDR1 MGHDK and CDR2 SYGVNS.

The chain recombines TRBV2 with TRBJ2-7, with D perhaps matching TRBD1 (6 bases). The CDR3 consists of 12 residues. CDR1 is SNHLY, CDR2 FYNNEI, per germline. Trimming left V 5 bases short and J 6 bases short, with 11 bases between. The CDR3 DNA reads TGTGCCAGCAGTCCGGACAGAGGCGAGCAGTACTTC. Amino acids: CASSPDRGEQYF. Full variable domain (outside the CDR3, taken from reference TRBV2 and TRBJ2-7): EPEVTQTPSHQVTQMGQEVILRCVPISNHLYFYWYRQILGQKVEFLVSFYNNEISEKSEIFDDQFSVERPDGSNFTLKIRSTKLEDSAMYFCASSPDRGEQYFGPGTRLTVT.

This clone has only one observation. The chain couples TRBV28 to TRBJ2-3; 14 bases are shared with TRBD2. Trimming cost V 5 bases and J 0 bases; bases outside gene matches: 7. CDR1 and CDR2 (germline): MDHEN, SYDVKM. The CDR3 contains 18 residues. The CDR3 sequence is CASSPGLAGGFSTDTQYF. CDR3 nucleotide sequence: TGTGCCAGCAGTCCAGGACTAGCGGGGGGTTTTAGCACAGATACGCAGTATTTT.

V is TRBV2 and J is TRBJ2-1; 7 bases map to TRBD1. From germline, CDR1 is SNHLY and CDR2 FYNNEI. The CDR3 runs to 14 residues. V dropped 5 bases and J dropped 3; count of bases not matched to a gene: 4. The CDR3 loop is CASSYRQGYNEQFF. The CDR3 nucleotides are TGTGCCAGCAGTTACCGACAGGGCTACAATGAGCAGTTCTTC.

This chain uses TRBV6-1 with TRBJ2-1; a weak D match, TRBD2 (6 bases). The V gene lost 7 bases and the J gene lost 7 bases, with 14 bases spanning the gap. The CDR3 length is 13 residues. Germline V CDR1 and CDR2: MNHNS, SASEGT. Written as DNA, the CDR3 is TGTGCCAGCAAGCCAGGCGGGGTGAATGAGCAGTTCTTC. It specifies CASKPGGVNEQFF.

The V gene is TRBV29-1, the J gene TRBJ1-1; TRBD1 aligns across 7 bases. Germline V lookup: CDR1 SQVTM, CDR2 ANQGSEA. The CDR3 is 14 residues long. V lost 4 bases, J lost 4 bases, and 9 bases stayed unmatched. The CDR3 loop is CSVVLQGTVTEAFF. The CDR3 DNA sequence: TGCAGCGTTGTTCTACAGGGGACGGTCACTGAAGCTTTCTTT.

The chain has TRBV19 and TRBJ2-3, with 8 bases fitting TRBD1. Germline values: CDR1 LNHDA, CDR2 SQIVND (reference sequence). The J segment lost 0 bases and the V segment lost 6 bases, leaving 5 bases of the junction unmatched. The CDR3 runs 15 residues. The CDR3 reads CASRPTGGSTDTQYF. CDR3 sequence (DNA): TGTGCCAGTAGGCCAACAGGGGGAAGCACAGATACGCAGTATTTT.

The chain has TRBV27 and TRBJ1-4; tentatively, D is TRBD1 (6 bases). The ends were cut back, 0 bases at V and 4 bases at J, with 12 bases in the middle. The CDR3 is 16 residues long. The germline V gene encodes CDR1 MNHEY and CDR2 SMNVEV (reference sequence). CDR3 nucleotide sequence: TGTGCCAGCAGTTTATCCCAACAGGGTGGTAATGAAAAACTGTTTTTT. It codes for CASSLSQQGGNEKLFF.